A single sample gave rise to the 10 T cell receptor beta chains below, sequenced in a study of graft-versus-host responses after intestinal transplantation. Clones were read by immunoSEQ multiplex PCR, and TCRdb kept only the in-frame ones, dropping some. Among more than 100,000 clones listed, approximately 92% were seen once. Their antigens are not known. The sample here was unstimulated CD4+ T cells sorted from spleen or lymph node cells, taken before intestinal transplant. Receptor source: a human donor who received an intestinal transplant.

This sequence joins TRBV11-3 and TRBJ2-3; 11 bases match TRBD1. V lost 2 bases to trimming and J lost 6 bases; unmatched junction nucleotides: 7. This CDR3 spans 16 amino acids. Germline CDR1 and CDR2: SGHNT and YENEEA. The CDR3 DNA follows: TGTGCCAGCAGCTTATTCTTCGGACAGGGGGCGGATACGCAGTATTTT. Its translation is CASSLFFGQGADTQYF.

This chain connects TRBV6-5 to TRBJ1-1; 8 bases agree with TRBD1. The length of the CDR3 is 14 residues. Germline CDR1 and CDR2: MNHEY and SVGAGI. The ends lost 2 bases at V and 1 base at J; junction bases unmatched: 0. The CDR3 sequence is CASSYQGANTEAFF. The DNA for the CDR3 is TGTGCCAGCAGTTACCAGGGGGCGAACACTGAAGCTTTCTTT.

V usage is TRBV28 and J usage is TRBJ1-2, with no clear D. In germline, CDR1 is MDHEN, CDR2 SYDVKM. V lost 8 bases and J lost 0, with 13 bases in between. The CDR3 runs 14 residues. The CDR3 DNA sequence: TGTGCCAGCGGCACCTCCGGGTCTAACTATGGCTACACCTTC. It is translated as CASGTSGSNYGYTF.

As to this clone: Germline and junction disagree at one end, which may indicate a read error. Other DNA sequences of this sample code for an identical CDR3. The gene calls are TRBV7-7 and TRBJ2-1, with TRBD2 matching 13 bases. The CDR3 length is 13 residues. Germline V lookup: CDR1 SSHAT, CDR2 FNYEAQ (reference sequence). The CDR3 sequence: CASSAGTSGKQFF. The CDR3 DNA is TGTGCTAGCAGTGCCGGGACTAGCGGGAAGCAGTTCTTC.

Here the CDR3 reads CASSLGAGTGGNTIYF. DNA for the CDR3: TGTGCCAGCAGCTTAGGGGCCGGAACTGGAGGAAACACCATATATTTT. The rearrangement joins TRBV7-9 to TRBJ1-3, with D hard to call. CDR1 and CDR2 from the germline V gene are SEHNR and FQNEAQ (reference sequence). The ends were cut back, 1 base at V and 4 bases at J, with 14 bases in the middle. This CDR3 has 16 amino acids.

This clone was recorded once. The V call is TRBV19, the J call TRBJ2-2; 9 bases line up with TRBD2. The junction had 6 bases not matched to a gene; V was cut back by 7 bases and J by 6 bases. This CDR3 region has 14 residues. Germline V gene lookup returns CDR1 LNHDA and CDR2 SQIVND (reference sequence). This chain's CDR3 is CASMGLAGAGELFF. The CDR3 DNA reads as TGTGCCAGTATGGGTTTAGCGGGAGCCGGGGAGCTGTTTTTT.

This chain uses TRBV29-1 with TRBJ1-1; D not resolved. Trimming cost V 7 bases and J 5 bases, with 11 bases left between them. The germline CDR1 and CDR2 sequences are SQVTM and ANQGSEA. The CDR3 is 11 amino acids. CDR3 amino acids: CSARRETEAFF. The CDR3 bases are TGCAGCGCTAGACGGGAGACTGAAGCTTTCTTT.

This clone has just one count. The V and J genes are TRBV13 and TRBJ2-1; maybe TRBD2 (6 bases). The CDR3 consists of 16 residues. Between the trimmed V and J ends, which lost 5 bases and 4 bases, there was a span of 18 bases. CDR1 and CDR2 from the germline V gene are PRHDT and FYEKMQ (reference sequence). The CDR3 DNA reads as TGTGCCAGCAGCCTAGATGCGTGGCGGGGATACAATGAGCAGTTCTTC. This encodes CASSLDAWRGYNEQFF.

The CDR3 sequence: CASSTLGDRVYEQYF. The CDR3 nucleotides read TGTGCCAGCTCCACGTTGGGGGACAGGGTGTACGAGCAGTACTTC. This chain joins TRBV18 and TRBJ2-7, with 9 bases identical to TRBD1. Germline loops: CDR1 KGHSH, CDR2 LQKENI. The CDR3 covers 15 residues. Trimming took 6 bases from V and 4 from J; bases not matched to a gene: 10.

V usage is TRBV6-1 and J usage is TRBJ2-7, with 8 bases that match TRBD2. The length of the CDR3 is 15 residues. CDR1 and CDR2 (germline): MNHNS, SASEGT. With V trimmed by 6 bases and J by 2 bases, 9 bases remained unmatched. CDR3 protein: CASSRGAGGTYEQYF. As DNA, the CDR3 is TGTGCCAGCAGCAGGGGTGCGGGAGGCACCTACGAGCAGTACTTC.